This T cell receptor beta chain was retrieved from a study of T cell changes during pregnancy in multiple sclerosis. Trimming cost V 4 bases and J 5 bases; bases outside gene matches: 13. Germline V gives CDR1 SNHLY, CDR2 FYNNEI. The CDR3 has 18 amino acids. Profiling relied on immunoSEQ multiplex PCR, and the TCRdb table lists in-frame clones only, not all of them. The sample has about 27,000 clones, roughly 86% seen once. In this sample, this clone turned up once. This clonotype originated in a female donor with multiple sclerosis, enrolled in a pregnancy study. This specimen consisted of CD8+ T cells from peripheral blood mononuclear cells, obtained in the second trimester of pregnancy. V and J are TRBV2 and TRBJ1-6; 8 bases match TRBD1. The DNA for the CDR3 is TGTGCCAGCAGTGGGACAGGGTCCCCCTTACTCCATAATTCACCCCTCCACTTT. It encodes CASSGTGSPLLHNSPLHF.